Shown below are 29 T cell receptor beta chains from a single sample sequenced in a study of T cell clonotyping in hematopoietic cell transplantation. Time point specified: recipient sample about 28 days before transplant, after cytoreduction. This table comes from immunoSEQ multiplex PCR, and its TCRdb copy is limited to in-frame clones, with some not included. The sample holds approximately 46,000 clones, 65% to 90% seen once. The specimen comprised peripheral blood mononuclear cells, sampled before stem cell transplant. The receptor source for this set is a man aged 55-75 years with biphenotypic leukemia. Some clones in this sample may be carry-over from other donors' samples.

The chain links TRBV5-1 to TRBJ1-2; D perhaps matches TRBD1 (6 bases). The germline V gene encodes CDR1 SGHRS and CDR2 YFSETQ. The CDR3 spans 14 residues. V was pared by 4 bases and J by 5 bases, with 15 bases between. The CDR3 is CASSLSGTIYGYTF. The CDR3 coding sequence is TGCGCCAGCAGCCTCTCCGGGACAATTTATGGCTACACCTTC.

The J gene is TRBJ1-2, the V gene TRBV6-5; D is unresolved. Germline-derived CDR1 and CDR2 are MNHEY and SVGAGI. The CDR3 contains 13 residues. The V end lost 5 bases, the J end lost 5 bases, and 12 bases lay between the germline ends. The CDR3 nucleotides are TGTGCCAGCAGTCTAGGACGGGTATATGGCTACACCTTC. Translation gives CASSLGRVYGYTF.

The genes are TRBV6-1 and TRBJ2-1; D is undetermined. Trimming left V 3 bases short and J 12 bases short, with 15 bases between. This CDR3 has 13 amino acids. From germline, CDR1 is MNHNS and CDR2 SASEGT. CDR3 region: CASSDVASPLQFF. The CDR3 nucleotides read TGTGCCAGCAGTGATGTTGCGTCACCTTTGCAGTTCTTC.

J is TRBJ1-3 and V is TRBV27, with no clear D. V shed 10 bases and J shed 0 bases, with 10 bases lying between them. The germline V gene has CDR1 MNHEY and CDR2 SMNVEV (reference sequence). The CDR3 consists of 13 residues. The CDR3 protein is CATGKSSGNTIYF. DNA of the CDR3: TGTGCCACCGGAAAGAGCTCTGGAAACACCATATATTTT.

The sample holds one count of this clone. This chain joins TRBV7-2 and TRBJ2-7; 8 nucleotides match TRBD1. Germline V gene sequence: CDR1 SGHTA, CDR2 FQGNSA. The V and J ends lost 2 bases and 3 bases, in that order; junction bases with no gene match: 9. The CDR3 runs to 16 residues. CDR3: CASSLFPGQGIYEQYF. CDR3 nucleotide sequence: TGTGCCAGCAGCTTATTTCCCGGACAGGGAATCTACGAGCAGTACTTC.

The V and J genes are TRBV7-2 and TRBJ2-7; D unclear. This CDR3 is built from 13 residues. Trimming removed 0 bases at V and 3 bases at J, with 6 bases between. Germline V gives CDR1 SGHTA, CDR2 FQGNSA. The CDR3 spells CASSLAIRYEQYF. The CDR3 bases are TGTGCCAGCAGCTTAGCGATACGCTACGAGCAGTACTTC.

The chain combines TRBV13 with TRBJ2-3; 13 bases align to TRBD2. Trimming at V came to 5 bases and at J to 6 bases, leaving 11 bases not matched to a gene. This CDR3 contains 17 residues. Germline assignment: CDR1 PRHDT and CDR2 FYEKMQ (reference sequence). The CDR3 here is CASSPSPGLAGSDTQYF. The CDR3 DNA follows: TGTGCCAGCAGCCCCAGTCCGGGACTAGCGGGATCCGATACGCAGTATTTT. The full variable domain, completed using reference TRBV13 and TRBJ2-3, is AAGVIQSPRHLIKEKRETATLKCYPIPRHDTVYWYQQGPGQDPQFLISFYEKMQSDKGSIPDRFSAQQFSDYHSELNMSSLELGDSALYFCASSPSPGLAGSDTQYFGPGTRLTVL.

This chain uses TRBV19 with TRBJ2-4, with D possibly matching TRBD2 (6 bases). Germline assignment: CDR1 LNHDA and CDR2 SQIVND (reference sequence). V was clipped by 5 bases and J by 6 bases, with 20 bases between them. The CDR3 has 16 residues. DNA for the CDR3: TGTGCCAGTAGTTCTCGGGCGGCGGGACTGAGAAACATTCAGTACTTC. Translating it yields CASSSRAAGLRNIQYF.

The chain uses TRBV5-1 and TRBJ2-7; 7 bases are shared with TRBD1. J lost 6 bases, V lost 4 bases, and 10 bases had no gene match. Germline values: CDR1 SGHRS, CDR2 YFSETQ. There are 14 residues in the CDR3. This CDR3 reads CASSRLGQPGEQYF. The CDR3 bases are TGCGCCAGCAGCAGACTGGGACAGCCCGGCGAGCAGTACTTC.

This clone was picked up a small number of times. The chain links TRBV6-5 to TRBJ2-3; no clear D. The V gene's germline CDR1 is MNHEY and CDR2 SVGAGI. V dropped 5 bases and J dropped 2 bases, with 8 bases sitting between them. The CDR3 loop spans 13 amino acids. The CDR3 bases are TGTGCCAGCAGTCGGGTAAACACAGATACGCAGTATTTT. Translated, it gives CASSRVNTDTQYF.

This chain links TRBV5-1 with TRBJ1-2; no clear D. This CDR3 region has 12 residues. Germline values: CDR1 SGHRS, CDR2 YFSETQ. V dropped 5 bases and J dropped 1 base, with 6 bases sitting between them. The DNA for the CDR3 is TGCGCCAGCAGGTCAGATAACTATGGCTACACCTTC. This encodes CASRSDNYGYTF.

The chain is built from TRBV5-1 and TRBJ1-2; maybe TRBD1 (5 bases). The CDR3 is 14 residues long. The germline V gene has CDR1 SGHRS and CDR2 YFSETQ. Trimming cost V 0 bases and J 9 bases, with 15 bases left between them. The CDR3 loop reads CASSLVGGAMSYTF. The CDR3 nucleotides read TGCGCCAGCAGCTTGGTGGGGGGTGCTATGAGCTACACCTTC.

This chain joins TRBV27 and TRBJ1-5; maybe TRBD1 (6 bases). Germline V gene lookup returns CDR1 MNHEY and CDR2 SMNVEV (reference sequence). The CDR3 extends over 15 amino acids. Deletions cut 6 bases from V and 3 bases from J, with 15 bases between. The CDR3 DNA sequence: TGTGCCAGCAGGGGCTTAGGGGGGATCAATCAGCCCCAGCATTTT. It codes for CASRGLGGINQPQHF.

The chain has TRBV28 and TRBJ2-7; D is perhaps TRBD2 (5 bases). From germline, CDR1 is MDHEN and CDR2 SYDVKM. Deletions cut 3 bases from V and 3 bases from J, with 15 bases between. The CDR3 is 15 amino acids. The CDR3 nucleotides are TGTGCCAGCAGTTTGGTAGCGCATTCCGACTACGAGCAGTACTTC. It codes for CASSLVAHSDYEQYF.

The CDR3 region is CSVVPKGTLGSYEQYF. The CDR3 DNA follows: TGCAGCGTTGTACCCAAAGGGACCCTCGGTTCCTACGAGCAGTACTTC. V and J are TRBV29-1 and TRBJ2-7, with D perhaps being TRBD1 or TRBD2 (5 bases each). The CDR3 is 16 residues long. CDR1 is SQVTM and CDR2 is ANQGSEA in the germline V gene. Trimming took off 4 bases at V and 1 base at J, with 20 bases between the two ends.

The rearrangement joins TRBV28 to TRBJ2-5; D is perhaps TRBD2 (6 bases). The germline gives CDR1 MDHEN, CDR2 SYDVKM. V gave up 2 bases and J gave up 4 bases, with 14 bases separating them. This CDR3 is built from 15 residues. The CDR3 region is CASSLPTGVRETQYF. CDR3 coding DNA: TGTGCCAGCAGTTTACCGACGGGAGTAAGAGAGACCCAGTACTTC.

The rearrangement joins TRBV5-1 to TRBJ2-7; D is unresolved. V was trimmed by 4 bases and J by 5 bases, leaving 16 bases between them. Germline-derived CDR1 and CDR2 are SGHRS and YFSETQ. The CDR3 length is 14 residues. The CDR3 loop is CASSPTAGPHEQYF. The CDR3 region has the DNA TGCGCCAGCAGCCCCACGGCAGGACCCCACGAGCAGTACTTC.

The chain links TRBV29-1 to TRBJ1-2; maybe TRBD1 (5 bases). Trimming took 3 bases from V and 1 from J, leaving 15 bases between them. The CDR3 has 15 amino acids. From germline, CDR1 is SQVTM and CDR2 ANQGSEA. The CDR3 spells CSVDHGGEDNYGYTF. The CDR3 DNA follows: TGCAGCGTTGATCATGGGGGAGAGGATAACTATGGCTACACCTTC.

The genes are TRBV5-1 and TRBJ2-5; D gene ambiguous. Germline CDR1 SGHRS, CDR2 YFSETQ. Trimming took 4 bases from V and 5 from J, leaving 15 bases between them. This CDR3 is built from 14 residues. Here the CDR3 DNA reads TGCGCCAGCAGCGGACCCGGAGCGTTTGAGACCCAGTACTTC. Residues: CASSGPGAFETQYF.

J is TRBJ1-1 and V is TRBV5-4; D may be TRBD1 (5 bases). The CDR3 contains 13 residues. V was shortened by 2 bases and J by 8 bases, with 13 bases between the two germline ends. The V gene's germline CDR1 is SGHNT and CDR2 YYREEE (reference sequence). The CDR3 coding sequence is TGTGCCAGCAGCTTAAAGGGGACCGGGGAAGCTTTCTTT. The encoded protein is CASSLKGTGEAFF. The whole variable domain, remainder taken from reference TRBV5-4 and TRBJ1-1, is ETGVTQSPTHLIKTRGQQVTLRCSSQSGHNTVSWYQQALGQGPQFIFQYYREEENGRGNFPPRFSGLQFPNYSSELNVNALELDDSALYLCASSLKGTGEAFFGQGTRLTVV.

This rearrangement joins TRBV5-4 to TRBJ2-5; no clear D gene. The CDR3 covers 14 residues. Germline V gene lookup returns CDR1 SGHNT and CDR2 YYREEE (reference sequence). Trimming removed 1 base from V and 1 base from J, with 8 bases in between. The CDR3 sequence: CASSLFAAQETQYF. The CDR3 coding sequence is TGTGCCAGCAGCTTGTTTGCGGCCCAAGAGACCCAGTACTTC.

Only a few counts were recorded for this clone. This chain connects TRBV9 to TRBJ1-2; D ambiguous. Trimming took off 0 bases at V and 4 bases at J, with 13 bases between the two ends. CDR3 length: 15 amino acids. CDR1 and CDR2 (germline): SGDLS, YYNGEE. The CDR3 protein is CASSVDLSRIYGYTF. In DNA form, the CDR3 reads TGTGCCAGCAGCGTAGACCTATCCCGCATCTATGGCTACACCTTC. The full variable domain, with the rest looked up from reference TRBV9 and TRBJ1-2, is DSGVTQTPKHLITATGQRVTLRCSPRSGDLSVYWYQQSLDQGLQFLIQYYNGEERAKGNILERFSAQQFPDLHSELNLSSLELGDSALYFCASSVDLSRIYGYTFGSGTRLTVV.

The genes are TRBV2 and TRBJ1-5; D remains ambiguous. V shed 2 bases and J shed 0 bases, with 8 bases lying between them. CDR3 length equals 15 residues. CDR1 is SNHLY, CDR2 FYNNEI, per germline. This CDR3 is CASSERTYSNQPQHF. DNA for the CDR3: TGTGCCAGCAGTGAACGGACGTATAGCAATCAGCCCCAGCATTTT.

V gene TRBV2 combines with J gene TRBJ1-5; D is ambiguous. Germline CDR1 SNHLY, CDR2 FYNNEI. V lost 6 bases, J lost 7 bases, and 13 bases lay in between. CDR3 size: 13 residues. The CDR3 sequence is CASRNDREQPQHF. CDR3 nucleotide sequence: TGTGCCAGCAGAAACGACCGGGAACAGCCCCAGCATTTT.

The chain employs TRBV2 and TRBJ1-2, with D perhaps TRBD1 (5 bases). Germline CDR1 reads SNHLY; CDR2 reads FYNNEI. The CDR3 length is 15 residues. Trimming removed 0 bases at V and 8 bases at J, with 16 bases between. CDR3 in amino acids: CASSEASGGGEGYTF. In nucleotides, the CDR3 is TGTGCCAGCAGTGAAGCCTCGGGGGGAGGCGAGGGCTACACCTTC.

This chain links TRBV28 with TRBJ1-2, with no clear D. CDR3 size: 15 residues. Per germline, CDR1 MDHEN and CDR2 SYDVKM. Trimming left V 3 bases short and J 3 bases short, with 14 bases between. CDR3 residues: CASSFEAAGHYGYTF. CDR3 nucleotides: TGTGCCAGCAGTTTTGAGGCGGCTGGACACTATGGCTACACCTTC.

The gene calls are TRBV5-5 and TRBJ1-5; 9 positions match TRBD1. Germline V gene sequence: CDR1 SGHKS, CDR2 YYEKEE (reference sequence). CDR3 length: 15 residues. The ends lost 4 bases at V and 7 bases at J; junction bases unmatched: 9. As DNA, the CDR3 is TGTGCCAGCAGCCCCTACCGGGACAGGGAACAGCCCCAGCATTTT. Translated, it gives CASSPYRDREQPQHF.

This clone showed up just once. The rearrangement links TRBV27 to TRBJ1-1; D ambiguous. The CDR3 runs 13 residues. CDR1 is MNHEY and CDR2 is SMNVEV in the germline V gene (reference sequence). Trimming took off 0 bases at V and 7 bases at J, with 9 bases between the two ends. CDR3 coding DNA: TGTGCCAGCAGTTTATCCCCCCGGTTTGAAGCTTTCTTT. Translating it yields CASSLSPRFEAFF.

The rearrangement links TRBV5-1 to TRBJ1-2; tentatively, D is TRBD1 (5 bases). Per the germline V gene, CDR1 is SGHRS and CDR2 is YFSETQ. Deletions cut 0 bases from V and 1 base from J, with 16 bases between. This CDR3 is 17 amino acids long. Here the CDR3 DNA reads TGCGCCAGCAGCTTGGGTAGCTCCGGGACGGATAACTATGGCTACACCTTC. Its translation: CASSLGSSGTDNYGYTF.